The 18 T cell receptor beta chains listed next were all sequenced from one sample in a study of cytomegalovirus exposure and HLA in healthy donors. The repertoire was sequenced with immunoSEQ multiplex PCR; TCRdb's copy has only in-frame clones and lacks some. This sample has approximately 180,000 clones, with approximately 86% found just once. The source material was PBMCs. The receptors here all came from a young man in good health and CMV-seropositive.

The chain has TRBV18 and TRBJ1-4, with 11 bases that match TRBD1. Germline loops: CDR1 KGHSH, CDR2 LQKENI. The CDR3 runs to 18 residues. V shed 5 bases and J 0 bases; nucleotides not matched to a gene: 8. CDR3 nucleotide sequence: TGTGCCAGCTCAAGAGTTCCGGGACAGGGGGCAACTAATGAAAAACTGTTTTTT. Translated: CASSRVPGQGATNEKLFF.

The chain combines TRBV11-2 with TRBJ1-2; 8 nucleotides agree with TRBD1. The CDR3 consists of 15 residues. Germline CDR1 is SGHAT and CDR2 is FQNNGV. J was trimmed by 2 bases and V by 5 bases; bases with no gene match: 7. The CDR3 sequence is CASSRQGHPNYGYTF. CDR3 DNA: TGTGCCAGCAGCAGACAGGGGCACCCAAACTATGGCTACACCTTC.

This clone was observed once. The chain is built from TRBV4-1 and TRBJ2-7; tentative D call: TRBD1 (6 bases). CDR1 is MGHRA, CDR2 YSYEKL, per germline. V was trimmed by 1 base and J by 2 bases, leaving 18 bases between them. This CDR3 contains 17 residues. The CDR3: CASSQGDRRDKPYEQYF. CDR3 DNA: TGCGCCAGCAGCCAAGGGGATCGCCGGGACAAGCCCTACGAGCAGTACTTC.

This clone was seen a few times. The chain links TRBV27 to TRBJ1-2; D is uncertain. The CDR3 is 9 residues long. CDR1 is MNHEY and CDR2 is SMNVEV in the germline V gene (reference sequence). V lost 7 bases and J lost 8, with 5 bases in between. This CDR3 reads CASILGYTF. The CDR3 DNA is TGTGCCAGCATTCTGGGCTACACCTTC.

As DNA, the CDR3 is TGTGCCAGCAGTTTCCTGACAGGGTACGAGCAGTACTTC. Translated, it gives CASSFLTGYEQYF. This chain uses TRBV28 with TRBJ2-7; 7 nucleotides match TRBD1. Germline lookup yields CDR1 MDHEN and CDR2 SYDVKM. V dropped 3 bases and J dropped 4; count of bases not matched to a gene: 3. The CDR3 totals 13 residues.

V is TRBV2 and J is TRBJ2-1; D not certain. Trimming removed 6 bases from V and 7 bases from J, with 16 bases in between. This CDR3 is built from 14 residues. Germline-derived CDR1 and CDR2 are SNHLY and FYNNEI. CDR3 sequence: CASSPESGPNEQFF. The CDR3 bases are TGTGCCAGCAGCCCCGAGTCGGGTCCTAATGAGCAGTTCTTC.

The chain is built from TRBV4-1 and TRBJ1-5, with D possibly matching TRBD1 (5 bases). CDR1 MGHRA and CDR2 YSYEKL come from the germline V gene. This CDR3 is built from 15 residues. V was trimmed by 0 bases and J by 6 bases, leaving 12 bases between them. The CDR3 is CASSQEAGLTQPQHF. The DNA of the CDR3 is TGCGCCAGCAGCCAAGAGGCAGGGTTAACTCAGCCCCAGCATTTT.

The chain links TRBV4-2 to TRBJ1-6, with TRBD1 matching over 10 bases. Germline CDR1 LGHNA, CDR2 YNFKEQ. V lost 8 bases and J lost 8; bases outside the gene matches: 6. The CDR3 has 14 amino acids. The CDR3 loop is CASSQGTGDSPLHF. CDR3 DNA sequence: TGTGCCAGCTCACAAGGGACAGGGGATTCACCCCTCCACTTT.

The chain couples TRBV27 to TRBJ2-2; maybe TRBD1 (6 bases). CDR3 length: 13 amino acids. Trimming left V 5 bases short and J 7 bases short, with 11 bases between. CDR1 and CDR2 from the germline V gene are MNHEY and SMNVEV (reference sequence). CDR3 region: CASSPGVGGELFF. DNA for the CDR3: TGTGCCAGCAGTCCAGGGGTGGGCGGGGAGCTGTTTTTT.

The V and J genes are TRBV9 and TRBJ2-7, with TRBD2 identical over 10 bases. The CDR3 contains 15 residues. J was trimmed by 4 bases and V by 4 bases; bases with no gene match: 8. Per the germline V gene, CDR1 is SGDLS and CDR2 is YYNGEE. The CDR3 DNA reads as TGTGCCAGCAGCTCGAGCGGGGGGGCCTCATACGAGCAGTACTTC. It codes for CASSSSGGASYEQYF.

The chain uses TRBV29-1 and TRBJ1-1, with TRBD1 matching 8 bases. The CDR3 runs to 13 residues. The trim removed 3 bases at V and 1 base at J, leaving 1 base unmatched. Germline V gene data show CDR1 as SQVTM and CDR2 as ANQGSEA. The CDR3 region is CSVDTGGNTEAFF. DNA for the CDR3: TGCAGCGTTGATACAGGGGGGAACACTGAAGCTTTCTTT.

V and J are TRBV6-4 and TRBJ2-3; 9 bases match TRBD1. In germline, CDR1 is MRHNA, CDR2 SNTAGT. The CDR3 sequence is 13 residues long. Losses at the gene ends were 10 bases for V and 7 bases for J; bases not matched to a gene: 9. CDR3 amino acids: CATGTGFGNTQYF. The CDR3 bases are TGTGCCACCGGGACAGGGTTCGGGAATACGCAGTATTTT.

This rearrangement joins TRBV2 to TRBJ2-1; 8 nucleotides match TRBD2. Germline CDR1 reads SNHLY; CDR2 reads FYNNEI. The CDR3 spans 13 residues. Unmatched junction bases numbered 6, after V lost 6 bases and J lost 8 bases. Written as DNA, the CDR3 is TGTGCCAGCAGCGGGAGGGCCGACCATGAGCAGTTCTTC. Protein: CASSGRADHEQFF. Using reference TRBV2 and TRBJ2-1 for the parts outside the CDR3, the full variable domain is EPEVTQTPSHQVTQMGQEVILRCVPISNHLYFYWYRQILGQKVEFLVSFYNNEISEKSEIFDDQFSVERPDGSNFTLKIRSTKLEDSAMYFCASSGRADHEQFFGPGTRLTVL.

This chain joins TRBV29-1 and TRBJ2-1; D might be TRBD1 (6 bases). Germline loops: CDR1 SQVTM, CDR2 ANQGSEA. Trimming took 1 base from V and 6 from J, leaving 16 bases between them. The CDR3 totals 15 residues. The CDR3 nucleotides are TGCAGCGTTGAAGTACCAAGGCAGGGGTTCAATGAGCAGTTCTTC. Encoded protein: CSVEVPRQGFNEQFF.

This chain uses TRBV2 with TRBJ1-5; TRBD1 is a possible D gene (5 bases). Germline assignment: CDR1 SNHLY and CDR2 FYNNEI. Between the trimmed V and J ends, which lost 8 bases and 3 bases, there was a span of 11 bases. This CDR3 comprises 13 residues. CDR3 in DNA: TGTGCCAGCCGACAGAATCTCAATCAGCCCCAGCATTTT. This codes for CASRQNLNQPQHF.

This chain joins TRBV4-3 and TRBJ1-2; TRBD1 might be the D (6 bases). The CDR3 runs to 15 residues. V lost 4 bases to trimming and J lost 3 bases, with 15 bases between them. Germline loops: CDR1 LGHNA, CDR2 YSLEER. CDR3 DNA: TGCGCCAGCAGCCCAGAAACTACAGGGTACTATGGCTACACCTTC. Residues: CASSPETTGYYGYTF.

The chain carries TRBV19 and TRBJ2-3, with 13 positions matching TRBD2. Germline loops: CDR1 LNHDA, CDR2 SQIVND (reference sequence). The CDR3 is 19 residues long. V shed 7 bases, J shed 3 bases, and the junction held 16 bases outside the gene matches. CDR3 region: CASTSLAGGPLEFTDTQYF. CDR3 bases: TGTGCCAGTACCTCACTAGCGGGGGGGCCCCTAGAGTTTACAGATACGCAGTATTTT.

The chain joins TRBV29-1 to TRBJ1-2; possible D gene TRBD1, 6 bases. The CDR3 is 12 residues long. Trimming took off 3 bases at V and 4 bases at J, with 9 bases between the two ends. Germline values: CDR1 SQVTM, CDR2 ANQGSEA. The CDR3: CSVDQDSYGYTF. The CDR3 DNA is TGCAGCGTTGATCAGGACAGCTATGGCTACACCTTC. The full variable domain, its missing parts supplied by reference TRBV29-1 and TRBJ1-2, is SAVISQKPSRDICQRGTSLTIQCQVDSQVTMMFWYRQQPGQSLTLIATANQGSEATYESGFVIDKFPISRPNLTFSTLTVSNMSPEDSSIYLCSVDQDSYGYTFGSGTRLTVV.